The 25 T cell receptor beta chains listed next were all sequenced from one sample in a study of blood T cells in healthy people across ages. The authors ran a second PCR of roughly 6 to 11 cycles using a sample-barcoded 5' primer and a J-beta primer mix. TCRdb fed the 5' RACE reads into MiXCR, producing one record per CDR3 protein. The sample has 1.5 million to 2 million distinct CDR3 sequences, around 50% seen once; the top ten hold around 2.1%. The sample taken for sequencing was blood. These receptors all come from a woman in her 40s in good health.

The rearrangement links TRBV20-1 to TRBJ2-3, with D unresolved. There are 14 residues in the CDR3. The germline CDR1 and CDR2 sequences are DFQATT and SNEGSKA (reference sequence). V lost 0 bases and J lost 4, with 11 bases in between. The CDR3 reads CSARDSPEADTQYF. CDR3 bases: TGCAGTGCTAGAGATTCACCCGAGGCAGATACGCAGTATTTT.

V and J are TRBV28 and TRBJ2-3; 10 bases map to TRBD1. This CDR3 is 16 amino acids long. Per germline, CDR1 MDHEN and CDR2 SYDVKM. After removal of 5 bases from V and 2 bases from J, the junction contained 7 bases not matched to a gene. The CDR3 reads CASSLDRGHVTDTQYF. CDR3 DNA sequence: TGTGCCAGCAGTCTAGACAGGGGGCATGTCACAGATACGCAGTATTTT.

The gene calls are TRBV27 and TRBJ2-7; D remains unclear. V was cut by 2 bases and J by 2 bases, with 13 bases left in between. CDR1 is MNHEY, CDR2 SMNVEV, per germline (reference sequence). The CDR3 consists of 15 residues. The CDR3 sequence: CASSLKTAYPYEQYF. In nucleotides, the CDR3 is TGTGCCAGCAGTTTAAAAACAGCTTATCCCTACGAGCAGTACTTC.

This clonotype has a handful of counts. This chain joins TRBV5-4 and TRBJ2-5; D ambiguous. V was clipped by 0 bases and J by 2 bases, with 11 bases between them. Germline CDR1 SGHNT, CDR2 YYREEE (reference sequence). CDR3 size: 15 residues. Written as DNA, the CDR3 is TGTGCCAGCAGCTTGGCCTCCGGTTCACAAGAGACCCAGTACTTC. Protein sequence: CASSLASGSQETQYF.

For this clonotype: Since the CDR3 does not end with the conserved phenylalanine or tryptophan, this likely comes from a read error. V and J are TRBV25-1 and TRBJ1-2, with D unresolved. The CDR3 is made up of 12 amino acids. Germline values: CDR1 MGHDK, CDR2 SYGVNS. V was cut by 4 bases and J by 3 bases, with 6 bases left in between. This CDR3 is CASSGFDYGYTL. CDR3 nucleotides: TGTGCCAGCAGTGGGTTTGACTATGGCTACACCCTC.

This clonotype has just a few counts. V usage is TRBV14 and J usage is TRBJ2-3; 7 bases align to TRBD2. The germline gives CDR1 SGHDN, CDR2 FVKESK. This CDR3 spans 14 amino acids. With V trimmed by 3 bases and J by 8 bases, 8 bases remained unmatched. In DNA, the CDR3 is TGTGCCAGCAGCCATCTAGCGGTCCCTGGTACGCAGTATTTT. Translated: CASSHLAVPGTQYF.

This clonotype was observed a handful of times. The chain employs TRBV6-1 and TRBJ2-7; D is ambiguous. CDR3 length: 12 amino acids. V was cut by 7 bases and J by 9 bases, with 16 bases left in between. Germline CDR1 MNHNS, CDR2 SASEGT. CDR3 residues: CASNQKVAGQYF. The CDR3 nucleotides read TGTGCCAGCAACCAGAAAGTCGCAGGGCAGTACTTC.

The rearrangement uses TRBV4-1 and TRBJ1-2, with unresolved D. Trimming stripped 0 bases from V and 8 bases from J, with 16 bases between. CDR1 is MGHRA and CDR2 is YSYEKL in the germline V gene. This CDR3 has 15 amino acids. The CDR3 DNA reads TGCGCCAGCAGCCAAGACGCCGTCAACCGCGGGGGCTACACCTTC. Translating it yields CASSQDAVNRGGYTF.

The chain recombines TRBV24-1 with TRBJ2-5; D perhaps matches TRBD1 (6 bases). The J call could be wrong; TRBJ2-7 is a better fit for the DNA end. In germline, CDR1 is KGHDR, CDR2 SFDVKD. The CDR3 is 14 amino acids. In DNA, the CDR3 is TGTGCCACCAGTGACGCAGGGGTGGTCAACGAGCAGTACTTC. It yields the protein CATSDAGVVNEQYF.

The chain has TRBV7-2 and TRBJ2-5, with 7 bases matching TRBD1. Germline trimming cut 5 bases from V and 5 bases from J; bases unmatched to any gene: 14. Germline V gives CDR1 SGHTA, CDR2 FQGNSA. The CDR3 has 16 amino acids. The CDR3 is CASSREAGTASETQYF. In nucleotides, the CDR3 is TGTGCCAGCAGCCGAGAGGCCGGGACAGCGTCCGAGACCCAGTACTTC.

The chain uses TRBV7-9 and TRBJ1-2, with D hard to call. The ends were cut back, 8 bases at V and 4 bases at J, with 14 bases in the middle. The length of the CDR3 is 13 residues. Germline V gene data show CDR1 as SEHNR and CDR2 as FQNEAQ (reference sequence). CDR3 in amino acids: CASGEAGGYGYTF. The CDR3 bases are TGTGCCAGCGGCGAGGCGGGAGGCTATGGCTACACCTTC.

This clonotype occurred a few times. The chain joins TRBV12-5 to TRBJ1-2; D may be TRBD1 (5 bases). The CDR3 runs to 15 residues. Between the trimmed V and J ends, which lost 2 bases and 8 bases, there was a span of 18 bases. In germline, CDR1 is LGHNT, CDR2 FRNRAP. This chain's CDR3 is CASGLTDSPKWGYTF. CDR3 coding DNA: TGTGCTAGTGGTTTGACCGACAGCCCTAAATGGGGCTACACCTTC.

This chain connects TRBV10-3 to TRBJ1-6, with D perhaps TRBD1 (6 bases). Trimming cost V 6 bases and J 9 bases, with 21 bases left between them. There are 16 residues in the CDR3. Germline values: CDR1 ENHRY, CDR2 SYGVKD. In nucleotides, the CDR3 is TGTGCCATCAGAGCAGGAGCGACAGGAGAGTCTTCACCCCTCCACTTT. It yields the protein CAIRAGATGESSPLHF.

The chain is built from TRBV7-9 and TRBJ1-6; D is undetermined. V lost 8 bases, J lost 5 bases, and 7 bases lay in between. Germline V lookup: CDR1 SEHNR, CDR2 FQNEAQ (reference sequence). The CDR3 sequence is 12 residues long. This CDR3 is CASGGNNSPLHF. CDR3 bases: TGTGCCAGCGGCGGGAATAATTCACCCCTCCACTTT.

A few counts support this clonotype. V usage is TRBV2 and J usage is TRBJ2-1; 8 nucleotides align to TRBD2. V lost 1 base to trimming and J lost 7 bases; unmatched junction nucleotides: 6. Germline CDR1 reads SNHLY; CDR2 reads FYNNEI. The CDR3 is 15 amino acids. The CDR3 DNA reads TGTGCCAGCAGTGAAGAGCCGGGACTAGTAAATGAGCAGTTCTTC. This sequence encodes CASSEEPGLVNEQFF.

The chain's CDR3 is CASSARSRFYNEQFF. In DNA form, the CDR3 reads TGTGCCAGCAGCGCGCGAAGCCGGTTCTACAATGAGCAGTTCTTC. The chain joins TRBV7-2 to TRBJ2-1, with D hard to call. CDR1 and CDR2 (germline): SGHTA, FQGNSA. Trimming took 5 bases from V and 3 from J, leaving 14 bases between them. The CDR3 has 15 residues.

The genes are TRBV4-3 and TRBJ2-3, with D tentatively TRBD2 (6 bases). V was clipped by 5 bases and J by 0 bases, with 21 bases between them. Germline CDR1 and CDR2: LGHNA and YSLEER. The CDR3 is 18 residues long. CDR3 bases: TGCGCCAGCAGCTTCCGGGACTTCCGATCCTCTAGCACAGATACGCAGTATTTT. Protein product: CASSFRDFRSSSTDTQYF.

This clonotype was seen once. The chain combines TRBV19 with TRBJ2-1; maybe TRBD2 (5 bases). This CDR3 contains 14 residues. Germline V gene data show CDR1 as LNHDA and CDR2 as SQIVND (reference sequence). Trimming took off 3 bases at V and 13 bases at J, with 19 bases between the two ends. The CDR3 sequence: CASSIPGSSETQFF. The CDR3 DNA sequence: TGTGCCAGTAGTATTCCGGGATCGTCGGAGACCCAGTTCTTC. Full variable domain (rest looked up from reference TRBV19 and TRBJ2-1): DGGITQSPKYLFRKEGQNVTLSCEQNLNHDAMYWYRQDPGQGLRLIYYSQIVNDFQKGDIAEGYSVSREKKESFPLTVTSAQKNPTAFYLCASSIPGSSETQFFGPGTRLTVL.

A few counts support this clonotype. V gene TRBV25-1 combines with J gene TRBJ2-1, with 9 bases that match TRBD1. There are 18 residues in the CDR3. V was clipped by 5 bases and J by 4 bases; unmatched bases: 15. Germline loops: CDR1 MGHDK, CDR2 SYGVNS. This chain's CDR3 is CASSHSAPRQGVYNEQFF. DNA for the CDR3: TGTGCCAGCAGTCATTCCGCCCCCCGACAGGGGGTTTACAATGAGCAGTTCTTC.

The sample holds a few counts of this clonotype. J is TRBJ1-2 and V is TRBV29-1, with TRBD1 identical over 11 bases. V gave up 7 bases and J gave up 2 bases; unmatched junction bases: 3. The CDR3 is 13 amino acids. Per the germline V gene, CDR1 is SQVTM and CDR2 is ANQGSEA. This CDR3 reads CSGTGGANYGYTF. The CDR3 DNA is TGCAGCGGGACAGGGGGCGCGAACTATGGCTACACCTTC.

The CDR3 region is CASSPPAPSYEQYF. Here the CDR3 DNA reads TGTGCCAGCTCACCACCGGCACCCTCCTACGAGCAGTACTTC. The chain combines TRBV7-9 with TRBJ2-7; D uncertain. Trimming shortened V by 8 bases and J by 0 bases, and 14 bases separated the two germline ends. CDR3 length: 14 amino acids. In germline, CDR1 is SEHNR, CDR2 FQNEAQ (reference sequence).

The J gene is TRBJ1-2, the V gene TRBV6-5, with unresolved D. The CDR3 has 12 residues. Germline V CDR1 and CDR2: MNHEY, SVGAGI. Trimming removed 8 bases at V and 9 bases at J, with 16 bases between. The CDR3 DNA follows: TGTGCCAGCGTTAGTCGACCCGGGAGCTACACCTTC. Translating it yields CASVSRPGSYTF.

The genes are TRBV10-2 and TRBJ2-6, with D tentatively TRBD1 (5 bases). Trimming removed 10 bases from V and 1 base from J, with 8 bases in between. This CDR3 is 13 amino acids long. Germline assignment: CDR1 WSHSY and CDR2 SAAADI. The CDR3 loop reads CATWTSGANVLTF. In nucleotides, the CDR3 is TGCGCCACCTGGACATCTGGGGCCAACGTCCTGACTTTC.

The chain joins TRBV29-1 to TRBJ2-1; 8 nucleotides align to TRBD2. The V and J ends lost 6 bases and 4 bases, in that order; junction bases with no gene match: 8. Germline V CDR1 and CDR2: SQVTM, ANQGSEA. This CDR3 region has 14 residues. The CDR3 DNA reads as TGCAGCGTGAGCCGTAGCGGGACGTACAATGAGCAGTTCTTC. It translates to CSVSRSGTYNEQFF.

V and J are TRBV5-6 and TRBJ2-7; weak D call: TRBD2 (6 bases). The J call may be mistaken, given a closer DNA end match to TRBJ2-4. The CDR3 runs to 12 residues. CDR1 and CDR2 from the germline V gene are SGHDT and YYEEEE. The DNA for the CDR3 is TGTGCCAGTGGGGGGTCGGAAAACATTCAGTACTTC. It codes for CASGGSENIQYF.